Below are 30 T cell receptor beta chains sequenced from a single sample in a study of blood T cell repertoires in COVID-19. Profiled with immunoSEQ multiplex PCR; TCRdb holds only in-frame clones, not every one. Of more than 300,000 clones listed, 87% are singletons. Sequencing was performed on peripheral blood. The receptors come from a woman aged 45-65 years with COVID-19, enrolled during active disease.

This chain joins TRBV7-9 and TRBJ1-2, with unresolved D. The CDR3 extends over 15 amino acids. CDR1 SEHNR and CDR2 FQNEAQ come from the germline V gene (reference sequence). V was clipped by 1 base and J by 3 bases, with 12 bases between them. CDR3: CASSLEQLGDYGYTF. The DNA for the CDR3 is TGTGCCAGCAGCTTAGAGCAGTTGGGAGACTATGGCTACACCTTC.

This clone was counted a single time. The chain links TRBV30 to TRBJ2-2; TRBD1 matches at 8 bases. J gave up 1 base and V 5 bases, and 3 bases lay outside the gene matches. Looked up from germline, CDR1 is GTSNPN and CDR2 is SVGIG (reference sequence). There are 14 residues in the CDR3. CDR3 residues: CAWRTGKNTGELFF. The CDR3 DNA is TGTGCCTGGCGGACAGGGAAGAACACCGGGGAGCTGTTTTTT.

The J gene is TRBJ1-2, the V gene TRBV19, with 7 bases that match TRBD1. V gave up 3 bases and J gave up 4 bases; unmatched junction bases: 5. The CDR3 has 14 residues. Germline V gene lookup returns CDR1 LNHDA and CDR2 SQIVND (reference sequence). This chain's CDR3 is CASSIRDSRYGYTF. The CDR3 DNA is TGTGCCAGTAGTATCCGGGACAGCCGCTATGGCTACACCTTC.

The J gene is TRBJ1-5, the V gene TRBV18, with D unresolved. CDR1 is KGHSH and CDR2 is LQKENI in the germline V gene. Trimming pared 2 bases from V and 0 bases from J, leaving 14 bases between. There are 17 residues in the CDR3. For the CDR3, the DNA is TGTGCCAGCTCACCATCCCCCTCGGTATATAGCAATCAGCCCCAGCATTTT. This translates into CASSPSPSVYSNQPQHF.

The chain recombines TRBV11-3 with TRBJ2-1; 13 nucleotides line up with TRBD2. The CDR3 contains 19 residues. After removal of 5 bases from V and 0 bases from J, the junction contained 10 bases not matched to a gene. Germline CDR1 SGHNT, CDR2 YENEEA. The CDR3 loop is CASSPRGTSGTYSYNEQFF. DNA for the CDR3: TGTGCCAGCAGCCCCAGGGGGACTAGCGGGACCTACTCCTACAATGAGCAGTTCTTC.

Only one count was recorded for this clone. The chain carries TRBV25-1 and TRBJ2-3; 8 nucleotides align to TRBD2. The CDR3 spans 15 residues. From germline, CDR1 is MGHDK and CDR2 SYGVNS. Losses at the gene ends were 5 bases for V and 0 bases for J; bases not matched to a gene: 4. CDR3: CASSTVAGSTDTQYF. DNA of the CDR3: TGTGCCAGCAGTACGGTAGCGGGGAGCACAGATACGCAGTATTTT.

This sequence joins TRBV2 and TRBJ1-2; D call uncertain. This CDR3 spans 14 amino acids. V lost 3 bases and J lost 0, with 8 bases in between. In germline, CDR1 is SNHLY, CDR2 FYNNEI. The CDR3 bases are TGTGCCAGCAGTGACCACAGACCTAACTATGGCTACACCTTC. Translating gives CASSDHRPNYGYTF.

This chain's CDR3 is CASSPLGGTYQETQYF. The CDR3 DNA reads as TGTGCCAGCAGCCCTCTAGGCGGGACCTACCAAGAGACCCAGTACTTC. The V call is TRBV13, the J call TRBJ2-5; a weak D match, TRBD2 (6 bases). From germline, CDR1 is PRHDT and CDR2 FYEKMQ (reference sequence). CDR3 size: 16 residues. V was clipped by 5 bases and J by 0 bases, with 16 bases between them.

This rearrangement joins TRBV29-1 to TRBJ2-1, with a tentative D call TRBD1 (7 bases). The CDR3 contains 14 residues. The V end lost 8 bases, the J end lost 7 bases, and 21 bases lay between the germline ends. Germline V gene data show CDR1 as SQVTM and CDR2 as ANQGSEA. CDR3 sequence (DNA): TGCAGCACCAGGTTCAGGGGGGCGCGGAATGAGCAGTTCTTC. Translated: CSTRFRGARNEQFF.

V usage is TRBV24-1 and J usage is TRBJ2-1, with TRBD2 matching over 10 bases. CDR3 length: 14 amino acids. CDR1 and CDR2 from the germline V gene are KGHDR and SFDVKD. V shed 10 bases and J 12 bases; nucleotides not matched to a gene: 14. CDR3 sequence: CATSAGTSVSAQFF. CDR3 bases: TGTGCCACAAGCGCCGGGACTAGCGTATCTGCGCAGTTCTTC.

The chain uses TRBV5-1 and TRBJ2-5; D is perhaps TRBD2 (5 bases). CDR1 is SGHRS, CDR2 YFSETQ, per germline. With 4 bases removed from V and 0 bases from J, the gap between germline ends came to 19 bases. This CDR3 spans 17 amino acids. DNA of the CDR3: TGCGCCAGCAGCATCCCGGAAAGAGACGGGAACCAAGAGACCCAGTACTTC. Residues: CASSIPERDGNQETQYF.

V usage is TRBV5-1 and J usage is TRBJ2-3; possible D gene TRBD1, 5 bases. CDR3 length: 14 residues. Germline V lookup: CDR1 SGHRS, CDR2 YFSETQ. V lost 4 bases to trimming and J lost 2 bases, with 11 bases between them. This CDR3 reads CASSPDRATDTQYF. The CDR3 DNA reads TGCGCCAGCAGCCCAGACAGAGCCACAGATACGCAGTATTTT. Filled out from reference TRBV5-1 and TRBJ2-3, the complete variable domain reads KAGVTQTPRYLIKTRGQQVTLSCSPISGHRSVSWYQQTPGQGLQFLFEYFSETQRNKGNFPGRFSGRQFSNSRSEMNVSTLELGDSALYLCASSPDRATDTQYFGPGTRLTVL.

The CDR3 DNA is TGTGCCAGCTCACCGCCGCGCCCACAAGAGACCCAGTACTTC. Amino acids: CASSPPRPQETQYF. The chain carries TRBV18 and TRBJ2-5, with D uncertain. CDR1 and CDR2 from the germline V gene are KGHSH and LQKENI. The CDR3 totals 14 residues. V lost 3 bases and J lost 2, with 10 bases in between.

The chain uses TRBV7-2 and TRBJ2-7; TRBD2 matches at 10 bases. The length of the CDR3 is 14 residues. Germline V CDR1 and CDR2: SGHTA, FQGNSA. V lost 4 bases, J lost 6 bases, and 6 bases stayed unmatched. The chain's CDR3 is CASSSPGLASEQYF. CDR3 DNA: TGTGCCAGCAGCTCCCCGGGACTAGCGAGCGAGCAGTACTTC.

This sequence joins TRBV7-9 and TRBJ2-1; TRBD1 matches at 10 bases. J lost 6 bases, V lost 5 bases, and 13 bases had no gene match. The CDR3 length is 17 residues. Germline V CDR1 and CDR2: SEHNR, FQNEAQ (reference sequence). In nucleotides, the CDR3 is TGTGCCAGCAGCCTCCGAACGGGACAGGGGTTTTTCAATGAGCAGTTCTTC. This translates into CASSLRTGQGFFNEQFF.

The chain combines TRBV6-6 with TRBJ2-3; no clear D gene. V was cut by 6 bases and J by 0 bases, with 16 bases left in between. Germline V gene lookup returns CDR1 MNHNY and CDR2 SVGAGI (reference sequence). This CDR3 is built from 16 residues. CDR3 amino acids: CASSFLRQSSTDTQYF. As DNA, the CDR3 is TGTGCCAGCAGCTTCCTGCGACAATCTAGCACAGATACGCAGTATTTT.

J is TRBJ2-3 and V is TRBV10-3; 8 positions agree with TRBD1. Germline CDR1 ENHRY, CDR2 SYGVKD. CDR3 size: 15 residues. With 6 bases clipped from V and 3 bases from J, the junction kept 8 bases outside the gene matches. CDR3 residues: CAISMDREGTDTQYF. Written as DNA, the CDR3 is TGTGCCATCAGCATGGACAGGGAAGGTACAGATACGCAGTATTTT.

CDR3 loop: CATRGAGGNTGELFF. The CDR3 DNA follows: TGTGCCACCAGGGGCGCAGGGGGCAACACCGGGGAGCTGTTTTTT. The chain couples TRBV24-1 to TRBJ2-2, with 8 bases lining up with TRBD1. CDR3 length: 15 amino acids. J lost 2 bases, V lost 7 bases, and 5 bases had no gene match. Germline V gene lookup returns CDR1 KGHDR and CDR2 SFDVKD.

V gene TRBV4-1 combines with J gene TRBJ1-5, with a possible D match to TRBD1 (5 bases). Germline CDR1 MGHRA, CDR2 YSYEKL. V lost 0 bases, J lost 0 bases, and 9 bases lay in between. The CDR3 spans 16 residues. CDR3 protein: CASSQEVGDSNQPQHF. CDR3 bases: TGCGCCAGCAGCCAAGAGGTAGGGGATAGCAATCAGCCCCAGCATTTT.

This chain uses TRBV19 with TRBJ2-2; 9 nucleotides match TRBD1. Germline CDR1 is LNHDA and CDR2 is SQIVND (reference sequence). V dropped 6 bases and J dropped 5; count of bases not matched to a gene: 7. CDR3 length: 15 residues. The CDR3 reads CASSTTGGATGELFF. The DNA of the CDR3 is TGTGCCAGTAGCACAACAGGGGGCGCAACCGGGGAGCTGTTTTTT.

The CDR3 DNA follows: TGCGCCAGCAGCTCAAGTAGCGGGTCGTTAGGGGAGCTGTTTTTT. It translates to CASSSSSGSLGELFF. The chain joins TRBV5-1 to TRBJ2-2, with 7 positions matching TRBD2. The CDR3 is 15 amino acids. Germline V lookup: CDR1 SGHRS, CDR2 YFSETQ. Germline trimming cut 3 bases from V and 8 bases from J; bases unmatched to any gene: 10.

This rearrangement joins TRBV9 to TRBJ2-6, with a weak D call TRBD1 (6 bases). CDR3 length: 19 residues. Germline V lookup: CDR1 SGDLS, CDR2 YYNGEE. Trimming pared 4 bases from V and 0 bases from J, leaving 20 bases between. CDR3 sequence reads: CASSSTPRDTHSGANVLTF. CDR3 DNA sequence: TGTGCCAGCAGCTCTACACCTCGGGACACCCACTCTGGGGCCAACGTCCTGACTTTC.

V usage is TRBV21-1 and J usage is TRBJ2-5; the table calls TRBD1, which could not be checked here. TRBV21-1 is a known pseudogene. The CDR3 runs 17 residues. The CDR3 loop is CASATGKGWTYQETQYF. The CDR3 bases are TGTGCCAGCGCAACAGGGAAGGGTTGGACGTACCAAGAGACCCAGTACTTC.

This clone appeared a single time. The CDR3 reads CASSAGGRGWNEQFF. The CDR3 bases are TGTGCCAGCAGCGCCGGCGGGCGGGGGTGGAATGAGCAGTTCTTC. The V and J genes are TRBV7-9 and TRBJ2-1; TRBD2 agrees at 7 bases. V was clipped by 5 bases and J by 7 bases; unmatched bases: 11. Germline V gene lookup returns CDR1 SEHNR and CDR2 FQNEAQ (reference sequence). The CDR3 runs 15 residues.

The rearrangement links TRBV6-1 to TRBJ1-2, with D perhaps TRBD1 (6 bases). V was pared by 3 bases and J by 5 bases, with 19 bases between. Germline V gene data show CDR1 as MNHNS and CDR2 as SASEGT. This CDR3 is 16 amino acids long. CDR3 residues: CASSDHPPGQVYGYTF. The CDR3 DNA reads TGTGCCAGCAGTGACCACCCCCCGGGACAAGTTTATGGCTACACCTTC.

The chain couples TRBV25-1 to TRBJ2-5; D gene ambiguous. V shed 4 bases and J shed 6 bases, with 15 bases lying between them. Germline CDR1 is MGHDK and CDR2 is SYGVNS. This CDR3 spans 14 amino acids. CDR3 sequence (DNA): TGTGCCAGCAGTGTCGAATCACCTAGGCAGACCCAGTACTTC. Protein product: CASSVESPRQTQYF.

This clone showed up just once. The rearrangement joins TRBV6-5 to TRBJ1-2; D gene uncertain. This CDR3 has 13 amino acids. V was clipped by 0 bases and J by 10 bases, with 12 bases between them. The germline CDR1 and CDR2 sequences are MNHEY and SVGAGI. This CDR3 is CASSYSVAEVYTF. CDR3 coding DNA: TGTGCCAGCAGTTACTCGGTGGCAGAAGTCTACACCTTC.

The chain couples TRBV5-1 to TRBJ2-2; possibly TRBD2 for D (6 bases). Germline V gene sequence: CDR1 SGHRS, CDR2 YFSETQ. V dropped 4 bases and J dropped 4 bases, with 11 bases sitting between them. The CDR3 runs 14 residues. As DNA, the CDR3 is TGCGCCAGCAGCCAGGGACTCCGCACCGGGGAGCTGTTTTTT. Its translation is CASSQGLRTGELFF.

This clone was seen a single time. The chain has TRBV19 and TRBJ2-1, with D maybe TRBD1 (5 bases). The CDR3 spans 17 residues. Between the trimmed V and J ends, which lost 3 bases and 0 bases, there was a span of 15 bases. Germline CDR1 reads LNHDA; CDR2 reads SQIVND (reference sequence). As DNA, the CDR3 is TGTGCCAGTAGTATTCAACCAGGGTCCTTCTCCTACAATGAGCAGTTCTTC. It codes for CASSIQPGSFSYNEQFF.

This chain connects TRBV7-2 to TRBJ2-1, with 9 bases that match TRBD2. Per germline, CDR1 SGHTA and CDR2 FQGNSA. Trimming cost V 2 bases and J 0 bases; bases outside gene matches: 2. CDR3 length equals 16 residues. Written as DNA, the CDR3 is TGTGCCAGCAGCTTAATAGCGGGGGCCTCCTACAATGAGCAGTTCTTC. It codes for CASSLIAGASYNEQFF. Full variable domain (remainder filled in from reference TRBV7-2 and TRBJ2-1): GAGVSQSPSNKVTEKGKDVELRCDPISGHTALYWYRQSLGQGLEFLIYFQGNSAPDKSGLPSDRFSAERTGGSVSTLTIQRTQQEDSAVYLCASSLIAGASYNEQFFGPGTRLTVL.